This entry is about one T cell receptor beta chain. The PCR used 60 Vbeta and 13 Jbeta primers. Here immunoSEQ multiplex PCR was the method, and the copy in TCRdb shows in-frame clones only, minus some. The sample has nearly 100,000 clones; approximately 76% are singletons. These data originate in a study of cytomegalovirus exposure and HLA in healthy donors. Looked up from germline, CDR1 is SGDLS and CDR2 is YYNGEE. This CDR3 spans 14 amino acids. The germline V and J ends were trimmed by 4 bases and 5 bases, with 15 bases remaining between them. V and J are TRBV9 and TRBJ2-5; maybe TRBD1 (5 bases). The TCR was taken from a woman in her sixties in good health and CMV-seropositive. Sequenced material: PBMCs. The CDR3 nucleotides are TGTGCCAGCAGCATTCACCCAGGGAAGGAGACCCAGTACTTC. Translating gives CASSIHPGKETQYF.